The 18 T cell receptor beta chains given below trace back to one sample, sequenced in a study of blood T cell repertoires in COVID-19. Repertoires were generated with immunoSEQ multiplex PCR, while TCRdb's copy carries only in-frame clones and drops some. This table holds over 250,000 clones, 80% to 90% found once. The sequenced sample was peripheral blood. The receptors come from a woman aged 50 to 60 with COVID-19, enrolled during active disease.

The table lists this clone with a few counts. The chain employs TRBV9 and TRBJ2-2; D is ambiguous. The CDR3 spans 13 residues. CDR1 is SGDLS and CDR2 is YYNGEE in the germline V gene. Trimming pared 3 bases from V and 6 bases from J, leaving 9 bases between. This CDR3 is CASSGSPAGELFF. The CDR3 coding sequence is TGTGCCAGCAGCGGGAGTCCGGCCGGGGAGCTGTTTTTT.

This chain links TRBV6-1 with TRBJ1-1; TRBD1 agrees at 7 bases. Germline-derived CDR1 and CDR2 are MNHNS and SASEGT. CDR3 length: 16 residues. The V gene end was trimmed by 4 bases and the J gene end by 2 bases; junction bases not matched to a gene: 10. CDR3 amino acids: CASSAKGQWTNTEAFF. CDR3 coding DNA: TGTGCCAGCAGTGCCAAGGGACAGTGGACCAACACTGAAGCTTTCTTT.

The chain has TRBV6-2 or TRBV6-3 and TRBJ2-4; D might be TRBD1 (6 bases). V gave up 2 bases and J gave up 15 bases, with 17 bases separating them. Germline CDR1 and CDR2: MNHEY and SVGEGT. This CDR3 is built from 13 residues. The CDR3, as DNA: TGTGCCAGCAGTTACCGGATGGGACACTGGTTGTACTTC. It translates to CASSYRMGHWLYF.

The chain joins TRBV18 to TRBJ2-7, with 7 bases fitting TRBD1. Trimming took 6 bases from V and 3 from J; bases not matched to a gene: 8. CDR3 length: 14 residues. The germline gives CDR1 KGHSH, CDR2 LQKENI. CDR3 DNA sequence: TGTGCCAGCTCGCCTGGACAGGTCCTCTACGAGCAGTACTTC. It is translated as CASSPGQVLYEQYF.

The V and J genes are TRBV25-1 and TRBJ2-1, with 14 positions matching TRBD2. The V gene's germline CDR1 is MGHDK and CDR2 SYGVNS. This CDR3 is built from 18 residues. Trimming removed 2 bases from V and 6 bases from J; junction bases left unmatched: 9. The CDR3 reads CASSELGLAGVRGNEQFF. The CDR3 DNA follows: TGTGCCAGCAGTGAACTGGGACTAGCGGGAGTACGAGGCAATGAGCAGTTCTTC.

The chain links TRBV10-3 to TRBJ1-1; 8 nucleotides match TRBD1. This CDR3 spans 15 amino acids. Germline V lookup: CDR1 ENHRY, CDR2 SYGVKD. With V trimmed by 2 bases and J by 6 bases, 8 bases remained unmatched. DNA of the CDR3: TGTGCCATCAGTGAGGTGCCAGGGGGCGCGTCTGAAGCTTTCTTT. Translation gives CAISEVPGGASEAFF.

V gene TRBV6-5 combines with J gene TRBJ2-3; tentative D call: TRBD2 (5 bases). Germline CDR1 and CDR2: MNHEY and SVGAGI. With 2 bases removed from V and 0 bases from J, the gap between germline ends came to 12 bases. The CDR3 extends over 16 amino acids. The CDR3 DNA reads as TGTGCCAGCAGTTACGGAGGCCGGACTAGCACAGATACGCAGTATTTT. The encoded protein is CASSYGGRTSTDTQYF.

As regards this clone: Other DNA sequences in this sample translate to the same CDR3. The chain has TRBV18 and TRBJ1-1; 7 nucleotides line up with TRBD1. CDR3 size: 14 residues. J lost 0 bases, V lost 6 bases, and 4 bases had no gene match. Germline V gives CDR1 KGHSH, CDR2 LQKENI. CDR3 amino acids: CASSPGQMNTEAFF. The CDR3 DNA sequence: TGTGCCAGCTCTCCGGGACAGATGAACACTGAAGCTTTCTTT.

The V gene is TRBV4-1, the J gene TRBJ1-5; a possible D gene is TRBD1 (5 bases). Deletions cut 4 bases from V and 0 bases from J, with 10 bases between. This CDR3 has 15 residues. Germline lookup yields CDR1 MGHRA and CDR2 YSYEKL. This CDR3 is CASSPGHYSNQPQHF. DNA of the CDR3: TGCGCCAGCAGCCCTGGACACTATAGCAATCAGCCCCAGCATTTT.

The chain recombines TRBV6-2 or TRBV6-3 with TRBJ2-7, with 7 bases that match TRBD2. The CDR3 is made up of 17 amino acids. Germline CDR1 reads MNHEY; CDR2 reads SVGEGT. With V trimmed by 1 base and J by 0 bases, 9 bases remained unmatched. CDR3 sequence (DNA): TGTGCCAGCAGTTACTGGGCTAGCGGAGCTTCCTCCTACGAGCAGTACTTC. Translated: CASSYWASGASSYEQYF.

The V call is TRBV5-1, the J call TRBJ2-5; D unresolved. Germline assignment: CDR1 SGHRS and CDR2 YFSETQ. V was clipped by 0 bases and J by 0 bases, with 9 bases between them. The CDR3 loop spans 15 amino acids. The CDR3 loop is CASSLALGYQETQYF. DNA of the CDR3: TGCGCCAGCAGCTTGGCCCTCGGGTACCAAGAGACCCAGTACTTC.

This chain joins TRBV6-1 and TRBJ2-3; 8 bases are shared with TRBD2. The junction had 3 bases not matched to a gene; V was cut back by 1 base and J by 0 bases. The CDR3 has 16 amino acids. Germline V lookup: CDR1 MNHNS, CDR2 SASEGT. The DNA of the CDR3 is TGTGCCAGCAGTGAAGAGGGCGGGAGGAGCACAGATACGCAGTATTTT. Encoded protein: CASSEEGGRSTDTQYF.

J is TRBJ2-1 and V is TRBV13; 7 nucleotides line up with TRBD1. This CDR3 is 17 amino acids long. J lost 3 bases, V lost 0 bases, and 8 bases had no gene match. From germline, CDR1 is PRHDT and CDR2 FYEKMQ (reference sequence). The CDR3 DNA sequence: TGTGCCAGCAGCTTAGGGCAGAGACAGGGTCACTACAATGAGCAGTTCTTC. Amino acid sequence: CASSLGQRQGHYNEQFF.

V usage is TRBV6-4 and J usage is TRBJ2-2, with D perhaps matching TRBD2 (6 bases). This CDR3 has 14 residues. V was clipped by 5 bases and J by 2 bases, with 9 bases between them. Germline CDR1 reads MRHNA; CDR2 reads SNTAGT. CDR3 DNA sequence: TGTGCCAGCAGTATTAGCGGCAACACCGGGGAGCTGTTTTTT. Residues: CASSISGNTGELFF.

The chain combines TRBV12-3 or TRBV12-4 with TRBJ1-5; D is perhaps TRBD1 (6 bases). The CDR3 spans 12 residues. V was trimmed by 6 bases and J by 6 bases, leaving 9 bases between them. The chain's CDR3 is CASSQGTQPQHF. CDR3 DNA: TGTGCCAGCAGCCAGGGGACTCAGCCCCAGCATTTT.

The V and J genes are TRBV6-2 or TRBV6-3 and TRBJ1-1; D remains unclear. The germline gives CDR1 MNHEY, CDR2 SVGEGT. V was cut by 1 base and J by 2 bases, with 8 bases left in between. The CDR3 has 14 amino acids. The CDR3 reads CASSYLAVNTEAFF. The CDR3 nucleotides are TGTGCCAGCAGTTACTTGGCGGTCAACACTGAAGCTTTCTTT.

The chain carries TRBV12-3 or TRBV12-4 and TRBJ2-5, with D uncertain. The germline V and J ends were trimmed by 8 bases and 4 bases, with 8 bases remaining between them. CDR3 length: 11 residues. The CDR3, as DNA: TGTGCCAGCCGGGTTGGAGAGACCCAGTACTTC. This gives the protein CASRVGETQYF.

V gene TRBV21-1 combines with J gene TRBJ1-1; the D call in the table, TRBD1, was not verified against the DNA. TRBV21-1 is a listed pseudogene. The CDR3 runs to 15 residues. The CDR3 sequence: CASSNPGDVDTEAFF. CDR3 nucleotides: TGTGCCAGCAGCAATCCAGGGGACGTCGACACTGAAGCTTTCTTT.